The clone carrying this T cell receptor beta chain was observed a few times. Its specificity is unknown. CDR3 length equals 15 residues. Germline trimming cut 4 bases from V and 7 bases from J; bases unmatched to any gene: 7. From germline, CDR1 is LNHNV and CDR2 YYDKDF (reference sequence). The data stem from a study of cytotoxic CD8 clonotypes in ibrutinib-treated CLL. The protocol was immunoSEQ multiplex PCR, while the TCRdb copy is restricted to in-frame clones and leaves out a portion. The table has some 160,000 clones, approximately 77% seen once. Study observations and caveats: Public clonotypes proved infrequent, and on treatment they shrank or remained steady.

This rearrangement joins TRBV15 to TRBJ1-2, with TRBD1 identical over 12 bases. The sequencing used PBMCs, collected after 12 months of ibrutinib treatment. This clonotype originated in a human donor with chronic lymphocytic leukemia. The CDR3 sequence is CATSTPGQGALGYTF. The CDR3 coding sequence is TGTGCCACCAGCACTCCGGGACAGGGGGCTCTTGGCTACACCTTC.